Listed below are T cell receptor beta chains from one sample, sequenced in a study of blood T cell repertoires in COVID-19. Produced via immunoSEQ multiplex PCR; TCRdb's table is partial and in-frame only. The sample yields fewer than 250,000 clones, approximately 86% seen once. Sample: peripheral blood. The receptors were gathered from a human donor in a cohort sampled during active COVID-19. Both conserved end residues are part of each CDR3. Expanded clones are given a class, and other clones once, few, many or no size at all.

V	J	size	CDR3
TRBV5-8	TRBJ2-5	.	CASSFGQPQETQYF
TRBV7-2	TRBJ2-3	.	CASSLLGTGSTDTQYF
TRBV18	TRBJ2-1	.	CASSPMGQGLYNEQFF
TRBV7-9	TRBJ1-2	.	CASSRRQGYGYTF
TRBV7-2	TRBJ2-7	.	CASSTPGQGAYEQYF
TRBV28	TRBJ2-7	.	CASSTSGLPTYEQYF
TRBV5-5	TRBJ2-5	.	CASSLASRGGGETQYF
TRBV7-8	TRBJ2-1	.	CASSLAGNRDNEQFF
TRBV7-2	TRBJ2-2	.	CASSLHTGELFF
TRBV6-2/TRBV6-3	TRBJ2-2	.	CASSRTSGRFANTGELFF
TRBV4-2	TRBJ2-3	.	CASSQDPGLAGEIITDTQYF
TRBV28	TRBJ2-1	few	CASSLGGYNNEQFF
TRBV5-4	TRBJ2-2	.	CASSFQGSGELFF
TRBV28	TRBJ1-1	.	CASSPSTGPYTEAFF
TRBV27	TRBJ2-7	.	CASHPRGQPYEQYF
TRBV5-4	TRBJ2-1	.	CASSLARGANEQFF
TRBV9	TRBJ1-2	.	CASSQTGRTNYGYTF
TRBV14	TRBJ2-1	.	CASSQSKTGVRFF
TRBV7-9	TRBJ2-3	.	CASSLDLGSRFTDTQYF
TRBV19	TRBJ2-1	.	CASSTLRTNNEQFF
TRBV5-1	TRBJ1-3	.	CASSLGQASGNTIYF
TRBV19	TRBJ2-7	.	CASSNASYWTGRYEQYF
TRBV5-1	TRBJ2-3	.	CASSPNTDTQYF
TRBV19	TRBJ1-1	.	CASSSTLRVSPALF
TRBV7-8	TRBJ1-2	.	CASSFRDSAYGYTF
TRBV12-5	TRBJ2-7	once	CASGLVTVLSGNEASEQYF
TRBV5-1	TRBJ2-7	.	CASSLGQRGSEQYF
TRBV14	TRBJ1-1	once	CASSQQTATEAFF